These 32 T cell receptor beta chains were all obtained from the same sample, sequenced in a study of blood T cell repertoires in COVID-19. Profiling relied on immunoSEQ multiplex PCR, and the TCRdb table lists in-frame clones only, not all of them. The sample has 150,000 to 200,000 clones; roughly 90% are singletons. The sequenced sample was peripheral blood. The source is a young man with COVID-19, enrolled during active disease.

The chain employs TRBV2 and TRBJ1-1; 7 bases match TRBD1. The CDR3 is 14 residues long. The junction had 5 bases not matched to a gene; V was cut back by 7 bases and J by 0 bases. From germline, CDR1 is SNHLY and CDR2 FYNNEI. The CDR3 is CASTTTGMNTEAFF. Written as DNA, the CDR3 is TGTGCCAGCACTACGACAGGGATGAACACTGAAGCTTTCTTT.

V and J are TRBV6-6 and TRBJ1-4; unclear D gene. In germline, CDR1 is MNHNY, CDR2 SVGAGI (reference sequence). The CDR3 totals 16 residues. V lost 10 bases and J lost 0, with 18 bases in between. CDR3 sequence reads: CAISSSSPATNEKLFF. For the CDR3, the DNA is TGTGCCATCTCTTCGTCTTCCCCCGCAACTAATGAAAAACTGTTTTTT.

The chain joins TRBV27 to TRBJ2-2; 7 positions match TRBD1. Losses at the gene ends were 7 bases for V and 3 bases for J; bases not matched to a gene: 8. CDR1 MNHEY and CDR2 SMNVEV come from the germline V gene (reference sequence). The CDR3 has 15 amino acids. DNA of the CDR3: TGTGCCAGCAAGAGGGGACAGTCTTACACCGGGGAGCTGTTTTTT. As protein: CASKRGQSYTGELFF.

This chain uses TRBV11-3 with TRBJ2-1; 7 positions match TRBD1. The CDR3 is 14 amino acids. Germline CDR1 and CDR2: SGHNT and YENEEA. V shed 4 bases and J 7 bases; nucleotides not matched to a gene: 7. The CDR3: CASSSMTGRNEQFF. CDR3 in DNA: TGTGCCAGCAGCTCTATGACAGGGCGAAATGAGCAGTTCTTC.

The chain couples TRBV2 to TRBJ1-4; 10 bases are a match to TRBD1. This CDR3 comprises 15 residues. V shed 5 bases and J 15 bases; nucleotides not matched to a gene: 15. The germline V gene has CDR1 SNHLY and CDR2 FYNNEI. Here the CDR3 DNA reads TGTGCCAGCAGTAAGCCGACAGGGGGCCCCAAAGGGGTGTTTTTT. It yields the protein CASSKPTGGPKGVFF. The full variable domain, with the rest looked up from reference TRBV2 and TRBJ1-4, is EPEVTQTPSHQVTQMGQEVILRCVPISNHLYFYWYRQILGQKVEFLVSFYNNEISEKSEIFDDQFSVERPDGSNFTLKIRSTKLEDSAMYFCASSKPTGGPKGVFFGSGTQLSVL.

This chain connects TRBV5-6 to TRBJ2-3; the D gene is possibly TRBD2 (5 bases). The V gene lost 1 base and the J gene lost 2 bases, with 11 bases spanning the gap. The V gene's germline CDR1 is SGHDT and CDR2 YYEEEE. The CDR3 has 15 amino acids. CDR3 residues: CASSLRGRYTDTQYF. CDR3 bases: TGTGCCAGCAGCTTGCGAGGGCGTTACACAGATACGCAGTATTTT.

CDR3 in DNA: TGTGCCACCAGCAGAGATCAGATCCGGGGCTACGAGCAGTACTTC. Its protein product is CATSRDQIRGYEQYF. The chain carries TRBV15 and TRBJ2-7; tentatively, D is TRBD2 (5 bases). The CDR3 runs 15 residues. V shed 0 bases and J shed 3 bases, with 12 bases lying between them. From germline, CDR1 is LNHNV and CDR2 YYDKDF (reference sequence).

This rearrangement joins TRBV28 to TRBJ1-5, with 10 bases identical to TRBD1. This CDR3 has 18 amino acids. J gave up 1 base and V 6 bases, and 12 bases lay outside the gene matches. Germline loops: CDR1 MDHEN, CDR2 SYDVKM. CDR3 amino acids: CASSNPGTGVRSNQPQHF. The CDR3 DNA is TGTGCCAGCAGCAATCCCGGGACAGGGGTCAGGAGCAATCAGCCCCAGCATTTT.

V and J are TRBV6-5 and TRBJ2-2; weak D call: TRBD2 (5 bases). This CDR3 has 13 amino acids. V was shortened by 2 bases and J by 6 bases, with 7 bases between the two germline ends. Germline V lookup: CDR1 MNHEY, CDR2 SVGAGI. CDR3 sequence reads: CASSYGGPGELFF. The DNA of the CDR3 is TGTGCCAGCAGTTACGGAGGACCCGGGGAGCTGTTTTTT.

The J gene is TRBJ1-6, the V gene TRBV9; D is ambiguous. V was cut by 0 bases and J by 10 bases, with 17 bases left in between. This CDR3 is built from 16 residues. Germline V gene lookup returns CDR1 SGDLS and CDR2 YYNGEE. CDR3 in DNA: TGTGCCAGCAGCGTAGGACCGGAGGGAGTGGGATCACCCCTCCACTTT. Translation gives CASSVGPEGVGSPLHF.

This clone appeared a few times. The chain carries TRBV7-9 and TRBJ2-3; the match to TRBD2 covers 14 bases. The junction had 5 bases not matched to a gene; V was cut back by 5 bases and J by 1 base. The CDR3 extends over 17 amino acids. The V gene's germline CDR1 is SEHNR and CDR2 FQNEAQ (reference sequence). CDR3: CASSLGLAGGRTDTQYF. The CDR3 DNA reads as TGTGCCAGCAGCCTAGGACTAGCGGGGGGACGCACAGATACGCAGTATTTT.

The V and J genes are TRBV5-6 and TRBJ2-2; TRBD1 matches 7 bases. This CDR3 spans 16 amino acids. Germline lookup yields CDR1 SGHDT and CDR2 YYEEEE. V dropped 5 bases and J dropped 5; count of bases not matched to a gene: 12. Here the CDR3 reads CASSLTAPRGTGELFF. The CDR3 bases are TGTGCCAGCAGTTTGACCGCCCCCAGGGGGACCGGGGAGCTGTTTTTT.

The gene calls are TRBV18 and TRBJ1-6; TRBD1 matches 9 bases. V lost 2 bases to trimming and J lost 10 bases; unmatched junction nucleotides: 9. CDR3 size: 16 residues. Germline V lookup: CDR1 KGHSH, CDR2 LQKENI. The CDR3: CASSPRGQGPMSPLHF. The CDR3 coding sequence is TGTGCCAGCTCACCAAGAGGACAGGGGCCGATGTCACCCCTCCACTTT. Combining the CDR3 with reference TRBV18 and TRBJ1-6 gives the whole variable domain NAGVMQNPRHLVRRRGQEARLRCSPMKGHSHVYWYRQLPEEGLKFMVYLQKENIIDESGMPKERFSAEFPKEGPSILRIQQVVRGDSAAYFCASSPRGQGPMSPLHFGNGTRLTVT.

This clone was observed a few times. The chain is built from TRBV27 and TRBJ1-2, with 7 bases identical to TRBD1. Losses at the gene ends were 5 bases for V and 11 bases for J; bases not matched to a gene: 14. This CDR3 has 14 amino acids. Germline loops: CDR1 MNHEY, CDR2 SMNVEV (reference sequence). CDR3: CASSPNPDPTGYTF. The DNA of the CDR3 is TGTGCCAGCAGTCCGAACCCAGACCCGACAGGGTACACCTTC.

V is TRBV19 and J is TRBJ1-6, with TRBD1 identical over 12 bases. The CDR3 sequence is 16 residues long. V lost 4 bases to trimming and J lost 11 bases; unmatched junction nucleotides: 9. CDR1 LNHDA and CDR2 SQIVND come from the germline V gene (reference sequence). The CDR3 spells CASSTWDRGRGTPLHF. CDR3 DNA: TGTGCCAGTAGTACGTGGGACAGGGGGCGCGGAACACCCCTCCACTTT.

The rearrangement uses TRBV27 and TRBJ2-1; 10 positions agree with TRBD2. J lost 3 bases, V lost 4 bases, and 3 bases had no gene match. Germline CDR1 and CDR2: MNHEY and SMNVEV (reference sequence). This CDR3 has 15 amino acids. The CDR3, as DNA: TGTGCCAGCAGTTCGGGACTAGCGAACTACAATGAGCAGTTCTTC. This encodes CASSSGLANYNEQFF.

This rearrangement joins TRBV7-2 to TRBJ2-2, with a possible D match to TRBD1 (6 bases). CDR3 length: 14 residues. V lost 2 bases and J 5 bases, leaving 9 bases between the germline ends. Germline-derived CDR1 and CDR2 are SGHTA and FQGNSA. CDR3 sequence: CASSLNRVTGELFF. CDR3 nucleotide sequence: TGTGCCAGCAGCTTAAACAGGGTAACCGGGGAGCTGTTTTTT.

The chain joins TRBV7-2 to TRBJ2-3, with 7 bases identical to TRBD2. This CDR3 is built from 15 residues. The junction had 6 bases not matched to a gene; V was cut back by 2 bases and J by 4 bases. CDR1 is SGHTA, CDR2 FQGNSA, per germline. The CDR3 spells CASSLKTGGADTQYF. The CDR3, as DNA: TGTGCCAGCAGCTTAAAGACGGGAGGCGCAGATACGCAGTATTTT.

The chain joins TRBV9 to TRBJ2-7; TRBD2 is a possible D gene (5 bases). From germline, CDR1 is SGDLS and CDR2 YYNGEE. The V end was cut by 4 bases, the J end by 1 base, with 12 bases between. This CDR3 is 14 amino acids long. The CDR3 loop is CASSPQDLSYEQYF. CDR3 sequence (DNA): TGTGCCAGCAGCCCCCAGGACTTATCCTACGAGCAGTACTTC. Combining the CDR3 with reference TRBV9 and TRBJ2-7 gives the whole variable domain DSGVTQTPKHLITATGQRVTLRCSPRSGDLSVYWYQQSLDQGLQFLIQYYNGEERAKGNILERFSAQQFPDLHSELNLSSLELGDSALYFCASSPQDLSYEQYFGPGTRLTVT.

V and J are TRBV5-4 and TRBJ1-2; no definite D call. Per the germline V gene, CDR1 is SGHNT and CDR2 is YYREEE (reference sequence). V dropped 2 bases and J dropped 3 bases, with 11 bases sitting between them. CDR3 length: 14 amino acids. The CDR3 region is CASSLALADYGYTF. Here the CDR3 DNA reads TGTGCCAGCAGCTTAGCCTTAGCGGACTATGGCTACACCTTC.

The chain has TRBV5-1 and TRBJ2-1; perhaps TRBD2 as D (5 bases). The CDR3 extends over 15 amino acids. V lost 2 bases and J lost 5, with 14 bases in between. CDR1 is SGHRS, CDR2 YFSETQ, per germline. CDR3 protein: CASSFYASPDNEQFF. The CDR3 bases are TGCGCCAGCAGCTTTTACGCTAGCCCAGACAATGAGCAGTTCTTC.

The chain has TRBV9 and TRBJ1-3; no clear D gene. CDR3 length: 15 residues. The V end was cut by 3 bases, the J end by 0 bases, with 10 bases between. Germline loops: CDR1 SGDLS, CDR2 YYNGEE. The CDR3 protein is CASSARANSGNTIYF. CDR3 coding DNA: TGTGCCAGCAGCGCCCGAGCCAACTCTGGAAACACCATATATTTT. The full variable domain, its missing parts supplied by reference TRBV9 and TRBJ1-3, is DSGVTQTPKHLITATGQRVTLRCSPRSGDLSVYWYQQSLDQGLQFLIQYYNGEERAKGNILERFSAQQFPDLHSELNLSSLELGDSALYFCASSARANSGNTIYFGEGSWLTVV.

The chain is built from TRBV5-1 and TRBJ2-3, with D possibly matching TRBD2 (7 bases). CDR1 is SGHRS and CDR2 is YFSETQ in the germline V gene. This CDR3 has 16 amino acids. Trimming shortened V by 1 base and J by 2 bases, and 14 bases separated the two germline ends. The DNA for the CDR3 is TGCGCCAGCAGCTTGCAAGGGGGGGACTCCACAGATACGCAGTATTTT. This gives the protein CASSLQGGDSTDTQYF.

This clone appeared once. The V gene is TRBV9, the J gene TRBJ2-7; D perhaps matches TRBD1 (5 bases). CDR1 and CDR2 from the germline V gene are SGDLS and YYNGEE. The V and J ends lost 0 bases and 4 bases respectively, with 11 bases between them. This CDR3 has 14 amino acids. CDR3 coding DNA: TGTGCCAGCAGCGTAGGGCAGGGTGGGTACGAGCAGTACTTC. Its translation is CASSVGQGGYEQYF.

The gene calls are TRBV28 and TRBJ2-7; TRBD2 is a possible D gene (6 bases). V lost 7 bases to trimming and J lost 3 bases, with 19 bases between them. This CDR3 region has 15 residues. Germline V gene lookup returns CDR1 MDHEN and CDR2 SYDVKM. The CDR3 reads CASIGLGTGNYEQYF. The DNA for the CDR3 is TGTGCCAGCATTGGTTTAGGGACTGGGAACTACGAGCAGTACTTC. The full variable domain, completed using reference TRBV28 and TRBJ2-7, is DVKVTQSSRYLVKRTGEKVFLECVQDMDHENMFWYRQDPGLGLRLIYFSYDVKMKEKGDIPEGYSVSREKKERFSLILESASTNQTSMYLCASIGLGTGNYEQYFGPGTRLTVT.

This chain uses TRBV5-5 with TRBJ1-1, with D tentatively TRBD1 (6 bases). The CDR3 spans 14 residues. The germline V gene has CDR1 SGHKS and CDR2 YYEKEE (reference sequence). V was clipped by 4 bases and J by 1 base, with 11 bases between them. The CDR3 DNA follows: TGTGCCAGCAGCCGTACAGGGTCGAACACTGAAGCTTTCTTT. Its translation: CASSRTGSNTEAFF.

The sample holds a few counts of this clone. The genes are TRBV27 and TRBJ1-3; no clear D. V dropped 5 bases and J dropped 0 bases, with 11 bases sitting between them. Germline assignment: CDR1 MNHEY and CDR2 SMNVEV (reference sequence). The CDR3 is 15 amino acids. As DNA, the CDR3 is TGTGCCAGCAGTAAACTCCCCTTCTCTGGAAACACCATATATTTT. It translates to CASSKLPFSGNTIYF.

The chain has TRBV21-1 and TRBJ1-5; TRBD1, as called in the table, went unchecked against the DNA. TRBV21-1 is given as a pseudogene. This CDR3 has 15 residues. The CDR3: CASSVRDRGNQPQHF. In nucleotides, the CDR3 is TGTGCCAGCAGCGTCCGGGACAGAGGTAATCAGCCCCAGCATTTT.

This chain connects TRBV5-1 to TRBJ1-1, with D uncertain. The CDR3 is made up of 16 amino acids. V lost 1 base, J lost 1 base, and 14 bases lay in between. Germline V CDR1 and CDR2: SGHRS, YFSETQ. The CDR3, as DNA: TGCGCCAGCAGCTTGCAGTTCAACCGGGGGAACACTGAAGCTTTCTTT. The encoded protein is CASSLQFNRGNTEAFF. The variable domain in full, with the rest retrieved from reference TRBV5-1 and TRBJ1-1, is KAGVTQTPRYLIKTRGQQVTLSCSPISGHRSVSWYQQTPGQGLQFLFEYFSETQRNKGNFPGRFSGRQFSNSRSEMNVSTLELGDSALYLCASSLQFNRGNTEAFFGQGTRLTVV.

This clone was recorded once. This chain connects TRBV30 to TRBJ1-3; D is uncertain. Germline-derived CDR1 and CDR2 are GTSNPN and SVGIG (reference sequence). The CDR3 length is 13 residues. With 1 base removed from V and 1 base from J, the gap between germline ends came to 5 bases. The CDR3 sequence is CAWSAVSGNTIYF. CDR3 in DNA: TGTGCCTGGAGTGCCGTGTCTGGAAACACCATATATTTT.

The V gene is TRBV4-1, the J gene TRBJ1-4; D remains unclear. The CDR3 is 16 amino acids. Between the trimmed V and J ends, which lost 0 bases and 0 bases, there was a span of 8 bases. The V gene's germline CDR1 is MGHRA and CDR2 YSYEKL. The CDR3 region is CASSQDRVATNEKLFF. The CDR3 coding sequence is TGCGCCAGCAGCCAAGATCGGGTGGCAACTAATGAAAAACTGTTTTTT.

On this clone itself: Other nucleotide sequences from this sample produce the same CDR3. The genes are TRBV27 and TRBJ1-5, with a possible D match to TRBD1 (6 bases). Trimming left V 2 bases short and J 1 base short, with 6 bases between. Per the germline V gene, CDR1 is MNHEY and CDR2 is SMNVEV (reference sequence). This CDR3 contains 14 residues. This CDR3 is CASSLTGSNQPQHF. For the CDR3, the DNA is TGTGCCAGCAGTTTAACAGGGAGCAATCAGCCCCAGCATTTT.